This T cell receptor (beta chain) derives from a study of T cells in Graves' hyperthyroidism and ophthalmopathy. Study results and caveats: Ophthalmopathy, as predicted by the model, came a median roughly 6.5 months after the prediction.

Amplified TCR beta CDR3 regions came from RNA transcripts. Carried out on the TCR CDR3, a first-round RT-PCR used the HTBI primer set. TCRdb fed the multiplex PCR reads into MiXCR, producing one record per CDR3 protein. The data show some 770,000 distinct CDR3 sequences, 16% seen once. The CDR3 is 16 residues long. CDR1 and CDR2 (germline): LNHDA, SQIVND (reference sequence). V was shortened by 3 bases and J by 3 bases, with 15 bases between the two germline ends. Remarks on this clonotype: Its target is not known.

This chain connects TRBV19 to TRBJ2-1; tentatively, D is TRBD1 (6 bases). The receptor was derived from a man aged 18 to 29 with Graves' hyperthyroidism. Material: blood. The DNA of the CDR3 is TGTGCCAGTAGTATCTCCGGGACATATCGCTACAATGAGCAGTTCTTC. This sequence encodes CASSISGTYRYNEQFF.